Presented here are 16 T cell receptor beta chains from one specimen sequenced in a study of identical twins. MiXCR, applied by TCRdb to the 5' RACE reads, yields one record per CDR3 protein. The table lists roughly 470,000 distinct CDR3 sequences, 14% of them singletons. These same data were also listed under a study on yellow fever vaccine responses in identical twins.

What was sequenced was CD4+ T cells sorted from blood. These receptors originate from a woman between 18 and 29 years old in good health.

There are many counts of this clonotype. The chain joins TRBV9 to TRBJ2-1; 7 bases align to TRBD1. This CDR3 has 15 amino acids. From germline, CDR1 is SGDLS and CDR2 YYNGEE. J gave up 6 bases and V 3 bases, and 9 bases lay outside the gene matches. The CDR3 bases are TGTGCCAGCAGCGCTCGTGGAGAGGGGGCCAATGAGCAGTTCTTC. It translates to CASSARGEGANEQFF.

Only a few counts were recorded for this clonotype. The chain carries TRBV5-1 and TRBJ2-7, with 10 bases that match TRBD2. Germline-derived CDR1 and CDR2 are SGHRS and YFSETQ. The trim removed 2 bases at V and 7 bases at J, leaving 6 bases unmatched. This CDR3 is 14 amino acids long. The CDR3 is CASSLAGGPWEQYF. CDR3 DNA sequence: TGCGCCAGCAGCTTAGCGGGAGGGCCGTGGGAGCAGTACTTC. Looking up the rest from reference TRBV5-1 and TRBJ2-7 gives the full variable domain: KAGVTQTPRYLIKTRGQQVTLSCSPISGHRSVSWYQQTPGQGLQFLFEYFSETQRNKGNFPGRFSGRQFSNSRSEMNVSTLELGDSALYLCASSLAGGPWEQYFGPGTRLTVT.

This clonotype was seen a few times. V is TRBV7-2 and J is TRBJ2-2, with D unresolved. Per the germline V gene, CDR1 is SGHTA and CDR2 is FQGNSA. The V gene lost 0 bases and the J gene lost 7 bases, with 3 bases spanning the gap. The length of the CDR3 is 12 residues. CDR3 sequence reads: CASSLAYGELFF. The CDR3, as DNA: TGTGCCAGCAGCTTAGCGTACGGGGAGCTGTTTTTT.

J is TRBJ2-7 and V is TRBV16, with a weak D call TRBD1 (6 bases). V was pared by 0 bases and J by 5 bases, with 32 bases between. CDR3 length: 21 amino acids. Germline V gene sequence: CDR1 KGHSY, CDR2 FQNENV. The CDR3 bases are TGTGCCAGCAGCCAATCGAGAGGAGGTGGGGCGAAGACAGGCTTAATACACGAGCAGTACTTC. Translating it yields CASSQSRGGGAKTGLIHEQYF.

The chain's CDR3 is CASSLTWGNSPLHF. In DNA, the CDR3 is TGCGCCAGCAGCCTCACCTGGGGGAATTCACCCCTCCACTTT. The chain uses TRBV4-1 and TRBJ1-6; D may be TRBD1 (5 bases). The V and J ends lost 4 bases and 7 bases respectively, with 11 bases between them. Per germline, CDR1 MGHRA and CDR2 YSYEKL. The CDR3 runs 14 residues.

This clonotype was detected many times. This chain uses TRBV7-8 with TRBJ2-3; D gene uncertain. CDR1 SGHVS and CDR2 FQNEAQ come from the germline V gene. There are 15 residues in the CDR3. V was clipped by 2 bases and J by 0 bases, with 9 bases between them. CDR3 amino acids: CASSLSETSTDTQYF. The CDR3 DNA reads as TGTGCCAGCAGCTTATCTGAGACTAGCACAGATACGCAGTATTTT.

Many counts were recorded for this clonotype. The rearrangement joins TRBV12-3 or TRBV12-4 to TRBJ2-7; 10 bases align to TRBD1. V gave up 3 bases and J gave up 7 bases; unmatched junction bases: 9. This CDR3 contains 15 residues. In DNA, the CDR3 is TGTGCCAGCAGTTTTTGGGACAGGGGAGTACGGGAGCAGTACTTC. Translating it yields CASSFWDRGVREQYF.

For the CDR3, the DNA is TGTGCCAGCAGTCCCCGGGACAGAGGACTAGCGTATGAGCAGTTCTTC. It translates to CASSPRDRGLAYEQFF. The J gene is TRBJ2-1, the V gene TRBV6-2 or TRBV6-3; 9 bases are a match to TRBD2. The germline CDR1 and CDR2 sequences are MNHEY and SVGEGT. J gave up 8 bases and V 5 bases, and 13 bases lay outside the gene matches. This CDR3 is 16 amino acids long.

This clonotype was detected many times. This chain joins TRBV7-3 and TRBJ2-1, with 7 bases aligning to TRBD2. In germline, CDR1 is SGHTA, CDR2 FQGTGA. The CDR3 covers 13 residues. The V and J ends lost 5 bases and 7 bases, in that order; junction bases with no gene match: 5. The CDR3 reads CASSPPGGNEQFF. The CDR3 nucleotides are TGTGCCAGCAGCCCCCCGGGAGGTAATGAGCAGTTCTTC.

The chain links TRBV10-3 to TRBJ2-5; D is possibly TRBD1 or TRBD2 (6 bases each). CDR1 ENHRY and CDR2 SYGVKD come from the germline V gene. Trimming cost V 0 bases and J 2 bases, with 16 bases left between them. This CDR3 has 17 amino acids. The CDR3 is CAISESLRGAAQETQYF. CDR3 coding DNA: TGTGCCATCAGTGAGTCGCTGAGGGGGGCAGCGCAAGAGACCCAGTACTTC.

The V and J genes are TRBV9 and TRBJ1-2, with 7 bases fitting TRBD1. V lost 0 bases, J lost 4 bases, and 6 bases stayed unmatched. Germline CDR1 SGDLS, CDR2 YYNGEE. The CDR3 spans 15 residues. CDR3 in DNA: TGTGCCAGCAGCGTAGACGGCGGGACAGTCTATGGCTACACCTTC. Protein sequence: CASSVDGGTVYGYTF. The variable domain in full, completed from reference TRBV9 and TRBJ1-2, reads DSGVTQTPKHLITATGQRVTLRCSPRSGDLSVYWYQQSLDQGLQFLIQYYNGEERAKGNILERFSAQQFPDLHSELNLSSLELGDSALYFCASSVDGGTVYGYTFGSGTRLTVV.

V is TRBV12-3 or TRBV12-4 and J is TRBJ1-4; TRBD1 is a possible D gene (5 bases). Trimming stripped 6 bases from V and 8 bases from J, with 13 bases between. This CDR3 is 13 amino acids long. As DNA, the CDR3 is TGTGCCAGCAGCCCAGGGATGGGCGAAAAACTGTTTTTT. Protein product: CASSPGMGEKLFF.

V and J are TRBV12-3 or TRBV12-4 and TRBJ2-7; possibly TRBD2 for D (6 bases). This CDR3 contains 14 residues. The V gene lost 2 bases and the J gene lost 3 bases, with 11 bases spanning the gap. Written as DNA, the CDR3 is TGTGCCAGCAGTTTAAGGGACTCTCGCTACGAGCAGTACTTC. Amino acid sequence: CASSLRDSRYEQYF.

This sequence joins TRBV28 and TRBJ2-1; D remains unclear. This CDR3 has 14 amino acids. Trimming took off 5 bases at V and 5 bases at J, with 13 bases between the two ends. CDR1 is MDHEN and CDR2 is SYDVKM in the germline V gene. CDR3: CASSAPLKDNEQFF. The DNA of the CDR3 is TGTGCCAGCAGTGCCCCTCTTAAGGACAATGAGCAGTTCTTC. Supplemented by reference TRBV28 and TRBJ2-1, the full variable domain reads DVKVTQSSRYLVKRTGEKVFLECVQDMDHENMFWYRQDPGLGLRLIYFSYDVKMKEKGDIPEGYSVSREKKERFSLILESASTNQTSMYLCASSAPLKDNEQFFGPGTRLTVL.

The sample holds many counts of this clonotype. The chain combines TRBV12-3 or TRBV12-4 with TRBJ1-5; D not resolved. This CDR3 region has 13 residues. V was shortened by 6 bases and J by 7 bases, with 13 bases between the two germline ends. CDR3 protein: CASSDGRRQPQHF. DNA for the CDR3: TGTGCCAGCAGCGACGGACGGCGCCAGCCCCAGCATTTT.

This clonotype has just a few counts. Its ends do not fully match the called genes, so a read error is possible. J is TRBJ2-3 and V is TRBV3-1; D call uncertain. The CDR3 loop spans 13 amino acids. The germline V gene has CDR1 LGHDT and CDR2 YNNKEL (reference sequence). CDR3 nucleotide sequence: TGTGCCAGCGGCCACCAATACACAGATACGCAGTATTTT. It specifies CASGHQYTDTQYF.